The T cell receptor beta chain under discussion was sequenced for a study of T cells in Graves' hyperthyroidism and ophthalmopathy (dated by TCRdb to the late 2010s). About the full investigation: Peripheral blood samples were taken at the time of initial diagnosis, prior to any treatment. After blood sampling, hyperthyroidism patients were treated with methimazole at a starting dose of 30 mg daily, and ophthalmopathy patients were treated with high-dose intravenous methylprednisolone. The roughly 91 discovery patients were randomly split 7:3 into training and test sets. The study also compared thyroid tissue and blood T-cell repertoires from about 6 Graves' hyperthyroidism patients. Prospective prediction of ophthalmopathy was tested in an independent validation cohort of fewer than 20 hyperthyroidism patients and some 17 patients who later progressed to ophthalmopathy. TCR V-J signatures able to tell the groups apart were searched for in a discovery cohort of 90 to 100 patients, of whom 40 to 45 had Graves' ophthalmopathy and under 65 had stable Graves' hyperthyroidism. The paper reports TCR Vbeta CDR3 sequencing of over 120 peripheral blood samples: fewer than 50 ophthalmopathy, over 70 hyperthyroidism and around 17 progressor patients.

This clonotype was counted ten times or more. It lacks a known antigen. Nothing much larger sits one base from this clone, and base qualities are not available. Paper-wide results and their limitations: Ophthalmopathy was separated from stable hyperthyroidism by a 13 V-J signature model, with approximately 85% sensitivity and roughly 81% specificity obtained in cross-validation and 80%/75% obtained in testing. Most expanded thyroid clonotypes (frequency above 0.001) were also found in blood, which suggests that blood repertoires may mirror thyroid immune responses. In validation, the model predicted progression to ophthalmopathy a median of about 6.8 months before onset, with over 60% sensitivity and around 76% specificity. Sample size was not statistically predetermined, and investigators were not blinded to group allocation.

Amplification of TCR beta CDR3 regions was carried out from RNA transcripts. The TCR CDR3 was subjected to a first round of RT-PCR using the HTBI primer set and the Qiagen OneStep RT-PCR kit. Libraries were constructed in a second round of multiplex PCR, after which size selection and purification were performed. Paired-end sequencing of the libraries was performed with 100 bp reads on an Illumina HiSeq2000. The study's processing was this. SOAPnuke was used to process the raw data, throwing out any read that contained adapters or uncalled bases, had a mean Phred below 15, or lacked an exact constant-primer or identifier match. COPE v1.2.5 was used to merge the high-quality paired reads, and each unique nucleotide sequence was defined as a clonotype. Clonotypes were aligned to IMGT TRBV, TRBD and TRBJ reference segments using MiTCR v1.1. The analysis was restricted to V-J combinations with a frequency above 0.0001, which together covered 99% to 99.2% of the repertoires. The TCS score was defined as the ratio of F50 (clonal expansion) to E x V (chaos), calculated using BLOSUM62-based TCRdist between CDR3 peptides within each V-J. Welch's t-statistics and random forest reduced approximately 520 V-J features to roughly 13, which were used in a naive Bayes classifier (R e1071). TCRdb reprocessed the public reads (quality trimming at Q25 with fastp, clone calling with MiXCR) and kept in-frame beta chains. Each entry is one CDR3 protein sequence, shown with its most common DNA and genes. None of the V and J calls come from the authors' own analysis; TCRdb made them. Recorded for this sample are around 690,000 distinct CDR3 sequences; roughly 17% of them occurred a single time. Clones ranked in the top ten supply around 16% of the sample.

Inclusive of the bounding cysteine and phenylalanine, the CDR3 is 15 residues long. Kept here is only the CDR3 DNA, which spans 45 bases and is read in frame from base 1. V ends up 5 bases short and J 1 base short, with an unmatched junction base count of 4. Stable Graves' hyperthyroidism was defined as the absence of progression to ophthalmopathy over 18 months of follow-up. Hyperthyroidism patients were newly diagnosed, with disease duration under 2 months, and aged 18 to 65 years. Patients with uncontrolled infections, other autoimmune diseases, pregnancy or lactation were excluded. Diagnoses relied on clinical symptoms, serum thyroxine and TRAb, thyroid ultrasound and orbital computed tomography. PBMCs were isolated from 10 ml of fresh peripheral blood by Ficoll-Paque density gradient centrifugation. Trizol reagent was used to extract total RNA, and RNA quality was then checked on an Agilent 2100 Bioanalyzer.

The sequence came from a man aged 45-65 years with Graves' hyperthyroidism. The receptor chain draws on TRBV12-3 or TRBV12-4 and TRBJ2-2; TRBD2 lines up with 7 middle nucleotides. The sequencing input was blood. The CDR3 here reads CASSPRGVNTGELFF. The nucleotides are TGTGCCAGCAGTCCACGGGGGGTGAACACCGGGGAGCTGTTTTTT.